These 17 T cell receptor beta chains were all obtained from the same sample, sequenced in a study of OX40 agonist ivuxolimab in advanced cancers. Here immunoSEQ multiplex PCR was the method, and the copy in TCRdb shows in-frame clones only, minus some. The data show about 58,000 clones, roughly 80% seen once. Sample: CD4+ or CD8+ T cells sorted from blood, taken in a trial of the OX40 agonist ivuxolimab. These TCRs come from an adult with an advanced solid tumor such as melanoma, head and neck, liver or kidney cancer.

The chain is built from TRBV4-3 and TRBJ2-3; D might be TRBD1 (6 bases). This CDR3 is built from 17 residues. Trimming cost V 4 bases and J 0 bases, with 17 bases left between them. CDR1 is LGHNA, CDR2 YSLEER, per germline. Here the CDR3 DNA reads TGCGCCAGCAGCCTAACAGGGAGTGGCGGAAGCACAGATACGCAGTATTTT. Its translation is CASSLTGSGGSTDTQYF.

CDR3 region: CASSVEGFNEKLFF. In DNA, the CDR3 is TGTGCCAGCAGTGTGGAGGGATTTAATGAAAAACTGTTTTTT. The J gene is TRBJ1-4, the V gene TRBV2; D gene unclear. The CDR3 contains 14 residues. Germline V gene lookup returns CDR1 SNHLY and CDR2 FYNNEI. Trimming removed 4 bases at V and 4 bases at J, with 10 bases between.

V gene TRBV29-1 combines with J gene TRBJ1-2; 8 bases are shared with TRBD1. J gave up 0 bases and V 4 bases, and 7 bases lay outside the gene matches. This CDR3 has 15 amino acids. Germline V gene lookup returns CDR1 SQVTM and CDR2 ANQGSEA. The CDR3 DNA is TGCAGCGTTGCAGGACAGGGAAGTTCTAACTATGGCTACACCTTC. Translating gives CSVAGQGSSNYGYTF.

V is TRBV28 and J is TRBJ1-5, with D maybe TRBD1 (6 bases). CDR3 length: 15 residues. In germline, CDR1 is MDHEN, CDR2 SYDVKM. V lost 6 bases, J lost 2 bases, and 14 bases lay in between. The CDR3 DNA is TGTGCCAGCAGCCCAAACAGGGAGGGCAATCAGCCCCAGCATTTT. This sequence encodes CASSPNREGNQPQHF.

The chain employs TRBV2 and TRBJ1-2; D unclear. Germline CDR1 SNHLY, CDR2 FYNNEI. This CDR3 has 12 residues. Trimming removed 2 bases from V and 3 bases from J, with 4 bases in between. In nucleotides, the CDR3 is TGTGCCAGCAGTGAAAGAGACTATGGCTACACCTTC. Protein sequence: CASSERDYGYTF.

This rearrangement joins TRBV7-6 to TRBJ1-5; weak D call: TRBD1 (5 bases). The V gene's germline CDR1 is SGHVS and CDR2 FNYEAQ. The V gene lost 3 bases and the J gene lost 7 bases, with 10 bases spanning the gap. This CDR3 spans 13 amino acids. The CDR3 DNA reads TGTGCCAGCAGCTTGGGGGTTGGACAGCCCCAGCATTTT. It encodes CASSLGVGQPQHF.

This rearrangement joins TRBV5-1 to TRBJ1-2, with unresolved D. This CDR3 has 16 residues. Trimming left V 3 bases short and J 0 bases short, with 15 bases between. The germline CDR1 and CDR2 sequences are SGHRS and YFSETQ. The CDR3 sequence: CASSSKTAPSNYGYTF. The CDR3 region has the DNA TGCGCCAGCAGCTCGAAGACCGCTCCGTCTAACTATGGCTACACCTTC.

This clone was seen once. The gene calls are TRBV11-2 and TRBJ2-7; 7 nucleotides agree with TRBD2. CDR1 and CDR2 from the germline V gene are SGHAT and FQNNGV. CDR3 length: 15 residues. Trimming at V came to 0 bases and at J to 3 bases, leaving 5 bases not matched to a gene. The CDR3 loop is CASSLDTVAGYEQYF. Here the CDR3 DNA reads TGTGCCAGCAGCTTAGATACGGTAGCGGGCTACGAGCAGTACTTC.

DNA for the CDR3: TGTGCCAGCAGCCGAAGTTATACGCAGTATTTT. As protein: CASSRSYTQYF. This chain joins TRBV5-6 and TRBJ2-3, with D unresolved. The CDR3 loop spans 11 amino acids. Germline V lookup: CDR1 SGHDT, CDR2 YYEEEE. Between the trimmed V and J ends, which lost 4 bases and 7 bases, there was a span of 7 bases.

The CDR3, as DNA: TGTGCCAGCAGTTCCCCGGGACAGGGTTACAATGAGCAGTTCTTC. Protein sequence: CASSSPGQGYNEQFF. This rearrangement joins TRBV27 to TRBJ2-1; 9 positions match TRBD1. The CDR3 totals 15 residues. Germline-derived CDR1 and CDR2 are MNHEY and SMNVEV (reference sequence). Losses at the gene ends were 4 bases for V and 4 bases for J; bases not matched to a gene: 5.

There are a few counts of this clone. This sequence joins TRBV4-1 and TRBJ2-5, with D tentatively TRBD1 or TRBD2 (6 bases each). V dropped 4 bases and J dropped 7 bases, with 10 bases sitting between them. The CDR3 is made up of 12 amino acids. CDR1 is MGHRA, CDR2 YSYEKL, per germline. The chain's CDR3 is CASSPGGGTQYF. In DNA, the CDR3 is TGCGCCAGCAGCCCAGGAGGGGGGACCCAGTACTTC.

CDR3 in amino acids: CAWSILSGVLETQYF. CDR3 coding DNA: TGTGCCTGGAGTATCCTTAGCGGGGTCTTAGAGACCCAGTACTTC. The J gene is TRBJ2-5, the V gene TRBV30; TRBD2 aligns across 8 bases. Germline V gene sequence: CDR1 GTSNPN, CDR2 SVGIG (reference sequence). The ends lost 2 bases at V and 4 bases at J; junction bases unmatched: 9. This CDR3 has 15 amino acids.

The chain carries TRBV27 and TRBJ2-2; possible D gene TRBD1, 5 bases. The CDR3 contains 15 residues. CDR1 and CDR2 from the germline V gene are MNHEY and SMNVEV (reference sequence). The V gene lost 2 bases and the J gene lost 7 bases, with 14 bases spanning the gap. DNA for the CDR3: TGTGCCAGCAGTTTACAGGGTGTTTTGCACGGGGAGCTGTTTTTT. Its protein product is CASSLQGVLHGELFF.

This sequence joins TRBV7-3 and TRBJ2-3, with D perhaps given as TRBD1 or TRBD2 (5 bases each). Germline values: CDR1 SGHTA, CDR2 FQGTGA. The CDR3 loop spans 13 amino acids. Deletions cut 5 bases from V and 10 bases from J, with 16 bases between. CDR3 amino acids: CASSPQRDPPQYF. The CDR3 DNA is TGTGCCAGCAGCCCTCAAAGGGACCCCCCGCAGTATTTT.

The rearrangement links TRBV25-1 to TRBJ1-2; tentatively, D is TRBD1 (5 bases). The CDR3 loop spans 16 amino acids. Per the germline V gene, CDR1 is MGHDK and CDR2 is SYGVNS. V dropped 8 bases and J dropped 2 bases, with 21 bases sitting between them. This chain's CDR3 is CASAPLRGIGNYGYTF. Written as DNA, the CDR3 is TGTGCCAGCGCGCCTCTAAGGGGTATAGGGAACTATGGCTACACCTTC.

J is TRBJ2-1 and V is TRBV18, with D perhaps matching TRBD2 (6 bases). The CDR3 has 16 residues. The V gene lost 0 bases and the J gene lost 0 bases, with 9 bases spanning the gap. CDR1 and CDR2 from the germline V gene are KGHSH and LQKENI. The CDR3 region has the DNA TGTGCCAGCTCACCACCCCAAGCGGGCTCCTACAATGAGCAGTTCTTC. Its protein product is CASSPPQAGSYNEQFF.

V and J are TRBV7-2 and TRBJ1-1; no clear D gene. Trimming removed 1 base at V and 7 bases at J, with 7 bases between. Germline V gene lookup returns CDR1 SGHTA and CDR2 FQGNSA. This CDR3 region has 12 residues. The CDR3 spells CASSLDGLEAFF. DNA for the CDR3: TGTGCCAGCAGCTTAGACGGGCTTGAAGCTTTCTTT.